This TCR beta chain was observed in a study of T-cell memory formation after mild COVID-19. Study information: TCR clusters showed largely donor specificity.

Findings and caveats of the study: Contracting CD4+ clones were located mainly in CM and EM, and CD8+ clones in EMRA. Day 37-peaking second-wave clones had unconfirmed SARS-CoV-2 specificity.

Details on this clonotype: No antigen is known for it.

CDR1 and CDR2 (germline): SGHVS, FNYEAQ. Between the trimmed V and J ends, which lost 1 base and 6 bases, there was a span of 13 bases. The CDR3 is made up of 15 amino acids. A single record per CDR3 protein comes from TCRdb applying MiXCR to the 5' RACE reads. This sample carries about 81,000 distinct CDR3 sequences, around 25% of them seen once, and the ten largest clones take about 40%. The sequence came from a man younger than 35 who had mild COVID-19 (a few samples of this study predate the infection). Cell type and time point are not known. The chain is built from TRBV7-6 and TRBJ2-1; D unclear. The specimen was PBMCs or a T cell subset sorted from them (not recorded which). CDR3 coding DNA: TGTGCCAGCAGCTTAGTCCACGGCTTCGGCAATGAGCAGTTCTTC. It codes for CASSLVHGFGNEQFF. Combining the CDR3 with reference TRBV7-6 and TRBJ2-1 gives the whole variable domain GAGVSQSPRYKVTKRGQDVALRCDPISGHVSLYWYRQALGQGPEFLTYFNYEAQQDKSGLPNDRFSAERPEGSISTLTIQRTEQRDSAMYRCASSLVHGFGNEQFFGPGTRLTVL.